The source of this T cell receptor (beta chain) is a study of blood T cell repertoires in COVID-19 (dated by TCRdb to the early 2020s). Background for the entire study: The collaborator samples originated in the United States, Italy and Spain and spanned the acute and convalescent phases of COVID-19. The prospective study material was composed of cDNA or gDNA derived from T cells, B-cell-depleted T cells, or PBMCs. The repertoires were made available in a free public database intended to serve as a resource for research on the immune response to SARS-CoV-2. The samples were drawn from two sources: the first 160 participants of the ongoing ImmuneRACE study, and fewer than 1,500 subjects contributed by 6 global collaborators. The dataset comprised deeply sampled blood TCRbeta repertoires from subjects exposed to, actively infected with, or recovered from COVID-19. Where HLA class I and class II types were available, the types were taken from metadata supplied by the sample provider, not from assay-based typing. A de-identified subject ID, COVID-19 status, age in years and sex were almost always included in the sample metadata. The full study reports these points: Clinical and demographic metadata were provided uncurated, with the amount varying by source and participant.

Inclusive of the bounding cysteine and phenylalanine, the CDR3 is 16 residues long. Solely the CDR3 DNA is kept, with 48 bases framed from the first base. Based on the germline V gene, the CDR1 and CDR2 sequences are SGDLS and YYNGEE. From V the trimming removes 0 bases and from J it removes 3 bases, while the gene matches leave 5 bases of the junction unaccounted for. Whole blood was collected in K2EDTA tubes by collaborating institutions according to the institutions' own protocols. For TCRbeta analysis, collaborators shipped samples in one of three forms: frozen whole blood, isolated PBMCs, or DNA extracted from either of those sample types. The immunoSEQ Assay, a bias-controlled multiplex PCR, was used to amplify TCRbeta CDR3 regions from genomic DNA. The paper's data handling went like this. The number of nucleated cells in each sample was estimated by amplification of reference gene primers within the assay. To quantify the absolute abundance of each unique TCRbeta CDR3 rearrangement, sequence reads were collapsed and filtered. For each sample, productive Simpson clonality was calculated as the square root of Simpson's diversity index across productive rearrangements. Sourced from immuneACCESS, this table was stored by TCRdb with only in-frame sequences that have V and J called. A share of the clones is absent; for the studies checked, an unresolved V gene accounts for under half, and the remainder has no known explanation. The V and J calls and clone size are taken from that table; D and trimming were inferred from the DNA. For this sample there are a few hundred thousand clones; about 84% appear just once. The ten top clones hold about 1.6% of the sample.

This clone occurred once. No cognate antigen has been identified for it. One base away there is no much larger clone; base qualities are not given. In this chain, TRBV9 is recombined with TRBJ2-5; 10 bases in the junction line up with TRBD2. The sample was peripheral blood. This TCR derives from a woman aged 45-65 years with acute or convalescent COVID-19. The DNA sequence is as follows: TGTGCCAGCAGCGTAGGGGGGCTAGCGGGAGAAGAGACCCAGTACTTC. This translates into CASSVGGLAGEETQYF.